This entry features one TCR beta chain sequence. These data come from a study of PD-1 blockade in classical Hodgkin lymphoma. The CDR3 has 15 residues. With V trimmed by 6 bases and J by 2 bases, 5 bases remained unmatched. The germline gives CDR1 MNHNS, CDR2 SASEGT. Each and every patient relapsed after autologous stem cell transplantation, and patients got differing brentuximab vedotin exposure. Profiling relied on immunoSEQ multiplex PCR, and the TCRdb table lists in-frame clones only, not all of them. The sample includes tens of thousands of clones, around nine tenths of them seen just once. Sequenced here: peripheral blood mononuclear cells (PBMCs), sampled at baseline. This sequence originates from a human donor with classical Hodgkin lymphoma. This chain connects TRBV6-1 to TRBJ2-2, with 8 bases aligning to TRBD1. This chain's CDR3 is CASRRGQENTGELFF. DNA of the CDR3: TGTGCCAGCAGGAGGGGACAGGAAAACACCGGGGAGCTGTTTTTT.